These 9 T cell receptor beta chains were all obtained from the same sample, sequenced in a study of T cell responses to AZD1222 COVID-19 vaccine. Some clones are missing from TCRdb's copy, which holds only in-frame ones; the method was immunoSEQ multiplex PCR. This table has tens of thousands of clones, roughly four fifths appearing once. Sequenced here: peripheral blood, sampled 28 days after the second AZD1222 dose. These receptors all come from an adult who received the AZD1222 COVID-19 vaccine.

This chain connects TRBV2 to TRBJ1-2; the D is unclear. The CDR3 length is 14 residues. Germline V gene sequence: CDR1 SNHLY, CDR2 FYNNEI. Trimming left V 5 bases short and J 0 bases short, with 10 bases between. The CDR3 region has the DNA TGTGCCAGCAGTCTACGTGGGGCTAACTATGGCTACACCTTC. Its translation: CASSLRGANYGYTF. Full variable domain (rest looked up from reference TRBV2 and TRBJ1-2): EPEVTQTPSHQVTQMGQEVILRCVPISNHLYFYWYRQILGQKVEFLVSFYNNEISEKSEIFDDQFSVERPDGSNFTLKIRSTKLEDSAMYFCASSLRGANYGYTFGSGTRLTVV.

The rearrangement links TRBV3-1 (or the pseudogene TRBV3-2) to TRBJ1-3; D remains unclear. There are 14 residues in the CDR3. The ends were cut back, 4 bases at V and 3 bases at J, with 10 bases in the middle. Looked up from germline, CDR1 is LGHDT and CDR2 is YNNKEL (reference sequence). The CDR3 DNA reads TGTGCCAGCAGCCTCAAGGGCAGTGGAAACACCATATATTTT. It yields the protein CASSLKGSGNTIYF.

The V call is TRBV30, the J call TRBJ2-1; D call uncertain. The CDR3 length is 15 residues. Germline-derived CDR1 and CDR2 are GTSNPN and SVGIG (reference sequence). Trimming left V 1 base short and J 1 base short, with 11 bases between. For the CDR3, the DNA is TGTGCCTGGAGTGCGATCAGCTTGTCCTACAATGAGCAGTTCTTC. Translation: CAWSAISLSYNEQFF.

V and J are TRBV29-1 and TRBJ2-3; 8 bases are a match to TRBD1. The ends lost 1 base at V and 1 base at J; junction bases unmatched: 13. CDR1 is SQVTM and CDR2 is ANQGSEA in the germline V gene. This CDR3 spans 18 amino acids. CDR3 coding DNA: TGCAGCGTTGAAGGAAACCAACTCGGACAGGGCGGCACAGATACGCAGTATTTT. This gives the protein CSVEGNQLGQGGTDTQYF.

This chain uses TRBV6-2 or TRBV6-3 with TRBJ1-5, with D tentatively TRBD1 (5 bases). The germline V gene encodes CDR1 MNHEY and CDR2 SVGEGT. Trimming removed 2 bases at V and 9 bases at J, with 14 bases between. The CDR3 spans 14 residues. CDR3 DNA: TGTGCCAGCAGTTACGCTGGGGGAGGGAGGCCCCAGCATTTT. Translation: CASSYAGGGRPQHF.

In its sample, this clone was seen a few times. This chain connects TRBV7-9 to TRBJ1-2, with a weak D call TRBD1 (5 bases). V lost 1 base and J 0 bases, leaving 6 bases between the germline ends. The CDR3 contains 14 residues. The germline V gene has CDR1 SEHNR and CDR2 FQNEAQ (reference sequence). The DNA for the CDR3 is TGTGCCAGCAGCTTAGGCAGGGCTAACTATGGCTACACCTTC. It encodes CASSLGRANYGYTF.

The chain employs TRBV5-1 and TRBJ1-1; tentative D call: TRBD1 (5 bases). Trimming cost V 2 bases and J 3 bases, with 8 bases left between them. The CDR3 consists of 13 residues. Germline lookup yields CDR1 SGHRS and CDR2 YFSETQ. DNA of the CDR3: TGCGCCAGCAGCTTCCAGGGAGACACTGAAGCTTTCTTT. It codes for CASSFQGDTEAFF.

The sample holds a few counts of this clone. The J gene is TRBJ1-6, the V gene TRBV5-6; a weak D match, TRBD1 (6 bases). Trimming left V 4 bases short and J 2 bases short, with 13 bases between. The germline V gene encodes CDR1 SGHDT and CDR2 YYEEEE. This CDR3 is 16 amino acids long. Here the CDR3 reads CASSHPTGAYNSPLHF. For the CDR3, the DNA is TGTGCCAGCAGCCACCCGACAGGCGCCTATAATTCACCCCTCCACTTT.

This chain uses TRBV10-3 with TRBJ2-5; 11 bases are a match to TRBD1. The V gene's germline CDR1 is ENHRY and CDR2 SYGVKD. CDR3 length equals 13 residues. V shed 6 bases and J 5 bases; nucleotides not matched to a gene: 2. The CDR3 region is CAIRDRGRETQYF. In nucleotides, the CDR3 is TGTGCCATCAGGGACAGGGGGCGGGAGACCCAGTACTTC.